The 21 T cell receptor beta chains given below trace back to one sample, sequenced in a study of cytomegalovirus exposure and HLA in healthy donors. The PCR ran on 60 Vbeta and 13 Jbeta primers. Assay used: immunoSEQ multiplex PCR; TCRdb lists only in-frame clones, some missing. The table lists 150,000 to 180,000 clones, roughly 80% of them singletons. Specimen: PBMCs. The origin of the receptors is a woman aged 40 to 55 in good health and CMV-seronegative.

The DNA of the CDR3 is TGTGCCAGCAGACGCGCCGACACTTTGGGCACAGATACGCAGTATTTT. Translating gives CASRRADTLGTDTQYF. The chain couples TRBV27 to TRBJ2-3; D uncertain. Germline CDR1 reads MNHEY; CDR2 reads SMNVEV (reference sequence). V was cut by 6 bases and J by 1 base, with 17 bases left in between. This CDR3 contains 16 residues.

The chain uses TRBV28 and TRBJ2-1, with no clear D. Trimming pared 10 bases from V and 2 bases from J, leaving 12 bases between. Germline assignment: CDR1 MDHEN and CDR2 SYDVKM. CDR3 length: 13 residues. CDR3 amino acids: CATDKSPYNEQFF. The CDR3 coding sequence is TGTGCCACCGACAAGTCGCCCTACAATGAGCAGTTCTTC.

CDR3 nucleotides: TGTGCCAGCCAGGGGAGGGGAGGCAATCAGCCCCAGCATTTT. The encoded protein is CASQGRGGNQPQHF. The chain uses TRBV2 and TRBJ1-5; weak D call: TRBD1 (6 bases). Germline V CDR1 and CDR2: SNHLY, FYNNEI. V lost 8 bases to trimming and J lost 2 bases, with 13 bases between them. The CDR3 length is 14 residues.

V and J are TRBV27 and TRBJ2-3, with D maybe TRBD2 (5 bases). The V end lost 0 bases, the J end lost 4 bases, and 11 bases lay between the germline ends. This CDR3 region has 15 residues. Per the germline V gene, CDR1 is MNHEY and CDR2 is SMNVEV (reference sequence). The CDR3 DNA is TGTGCCAGCAGTTTATCGTTAGCGTCCGCAGATACGCAGTATTTT. It is translated as CASSLSLASADTQYF.

This chain uses TRBV5-1 with TRBJ2-1; 7 bases fit TRBD2. With V trimmed by 0 bases and J by 2 bases, 5 bases remained unmatched. The CDR3 sequence is 16 residues long. Germline loops: CDR1 SGHRS, CDR2 YFSETQ. Here the CDR3 DNA reads TGCGCCAGCAGCTTGGGAGGCGGGAGTCCCTACAATGAGCAGTTCTTC. It translates to CASSLGGGSPYNEQFF.

This chain connects TRBV5-6 to TRBJ2-7, with a weak D call TRBD2 (5 bases). V was trimmed by 4 bases and J by 2 bases, leaving 16 bases between them. This CDR3 contains 15 residues. CDR1 and CDR2 from the germline V gene are SGHDT and YYEEEE. The CDR3 region has the DNA TGTGCCAGCAGCCCCGTCGGACTGCCCGCCTACGAGCAGTACTTC. Its protein is CASSPVGLPAYEQYF.

This chain joins TRBV7-9 and TRBJ2-3, with a tentative D call TRBD2 (6 bases). With 3 bases removed from V and 2 bases from J, the gap between germline ends came to 15 bases. This CDR3 has 16 amino acids. Germline values: CDR1 SEHNR, CDR2 FQNEAQ (reference sequence). The CDR3 sequence is CASSFGGIRATDTQYF. CDR3 in DNA: TGTGCCAGCAGCTTTGGCGGGATAAGGGCCACAGATACGCAGTATTTT.

This rearrangement joins TRBV28 to TRBJ1-5; perhaps TRBD1 as D (5 bases). The V and J ends lost 2 bases and 2 bases respectively, with 10 bases between them. The CDR3 length is 15 residues. Germline CDR1 is MDHEN and CDR2 is SYDVKM. For the CDR3, the DNA is TGTGCCAGCAGTTTAGCAGGGATGGGCAATCAGCCCCAGCATTTT. It translates to CASSLAGMGNQPQHF.

The genes are TRBV28 and TRBJ1-2; D gene uncertain. Germline CDR1 is MDHEN and CDR2 is SYDVKM. The CDR3 sequence is 15 residues long. V dropped 4 bases and J dropped 4 bases, with 16 bases sitting between them. The CDR3 loop reads CASSSPAVRVYGYTF. CDR3 in DNA: TGTGCCAGCAGTTCCCCGGCGGTAAGAGTCTATGGCTACACCTTC.

The chain carries TRBV5-1 and TRBJ2-3; TRBD2 matches 16 bases. CDR1 and CDR2 (germline): SGHRS, YFSETQ. V was pared by 4 bases and J by 6 bases, with 5 bases of the junction left unmatched. CDR3 size: 16 residues. The CDR3 DNA is TGCGCCAGCAGCCACGGGACTAGCGGGAGGGTGGATACGCAGTATTTT. This sequence encodes CASSHGTSGRVDTQYF.

CDR3 protein: CATRGPASYEQYF. The CDR3 nucleotides are TGTGCCACTAGGGGGCCAGCCTCCTACGAGCAGTACTTC. The chain joins TRBV19 to TRBJ2-7; TRBD1 matches at 7 bases. Trimming removed 10 bases from V and 0 bases from J; junction bases left unmatched: 6. The germline CDR1 and CDR2 sequences are LNHDA and SQIVND (reference sequence). The CDR3 extends over 13 amino acids.

This clone was observed a single time. This likely comes from a read error, as the CDR3 has no conserved phenylalanine or tryptophan at its end. The rearrangement uses TRBV5-1 and TRBJ1-2; TRBD1 might be the D (6 bases). CDR3 length: 13 residues. Trimming pared 4 bases from V and 1 base from J, leaving 8 bases between. The germline gives CDR1 SGHRS, CDR2 YFSETQ. The CDR3 loop reads CASSADSNYGYTL. As DNA, the CDR3 is TGCGCCAGCAGCGCGGACAGTAACTATGGCTACACCCTC.

There are a few counts of this clone. The rearrangement links TRBV5-4 to TRBJ1-4; perhaps TRBD1 as D (5 bases). This CDR3 region has 18 residues. V was clipped by 4 bases and J by 3 bases, with 22 bases between them. Germline assignment: CDR1 SGHNT and CDR2 YYREEE (reference sequence). The DNA of the CDR3 is TGTGCCAGCAGCCATAGAGGGGACTCAACCTCTTCTAATGAAAAACTGTTTTTT. Encoded protein: CASSHRGDSTSSNEKLFF.

The chain carries TRBV11-2 and TRBJ2-7; possible D gene TRBD1, 5 bases. Germline CDR1 reads SGHAT; CDR2 reads FQNNGV. Trimming shortened V by 1 base and J by 9 bases, and 10 bases separated the two germline ends. The CDR3 contains 12 residues. The CDR3, as DNA: TGTGCCAGCAGCTTAGCGGTTACAGGGCAGTACTTC. Protein product: CASSLAVTGQYF. Full variable domain (outside the CDR3, taken from reference TRBV11-2 and TRBJ2-7): EAGVAQSPRYKIIEKRQSVAFWCNPISGHATLYWYQQILGQGPKLLIQFQNNGVVDDSQLPKDRFSAERLKGVDSTLKIQPAKLEDSAVYLCASSLAVTGQYFGPGTRLTVT.

This clone appeared a single time. The rearrangement uses TRBV19 and TRBJ2-1, with TRBD2 matching 7 bases. With V trimmed by 7 bases and J by 7 bases, 7 bases remained unmatched. The CDR3 length is 13 residues. The germline V gene encodes CDR1 LNHDA and CDR2 SQIVND (reference sequence). CDR3 bases: TGTGCCAGTAAAGAGGGAGGGACGAATGAGCAGTTCTTC. Protein product: CASKEGGTNEQFF. Complete variable domain (other parts from reference TRBV19 and TRBJ2-1): DGGITQSPKYLFRKEGQNVTLSCEQNLNHDAMYWYRQDPGQGLRLIYYSQIVNDFQKGDIAEGYSVSREKKESFPLTVTSAQKNPTAFYLCASKEGGTNEQFFGPGTRLTVL.

This clone was picked up one time. The chain is built from TRBV10-2 and TRBJ2-6, with TRBD1 identical over 8 bases. This CDR3 contains 15 residues. Germline trimming cut 5 bases from V and 7 bases from J; bases unmatched to any gene: 7. Germline-derived CDR1 and CDR2 are WSHSY and SAAADI. CDR3 residues: CASSKGQVGANVLTF. The CDR3, as DNA: TGCGCCAGCAGTAAGGGACAGGTCGGAGCCAACGTCCTGACTTTC.

This chain uses TRBV5-1 with TRBJ1-5; TRBD1 aligns across 8 bases. CDR3 length: 15 amino acids. V lost 2 bases and J lost 4; bases outside the gene matches: 5. In germline, CDR1 is SGHRS, CDR2 YFSETQ. CDR3 in amino acids: CASSLEGDRNQPQHF. The CDR3 DNA is TGCGCCAGCAGCTTAGAGGGGGACAGGAATCAGCCCCAGCATTTT.

The V gene is TRBV5-1, the J gene TRBJ1-2, with D unclear. V was trimmed by 3 bases and J by 3 bases, leaving 12 bases between them. Germline V CDR1 and CDR2: SGHRS, YFSETQ. The CDR3 covers 14 residues. CDR3 sequence reads: CASSSGDTDYGYTF. CDR3 bases: TGCGCCAGCAGCTCTGGTGACACCGACTATGGCTACACCTTC. Drawing the rest from reference TRBV5-1 and TRBJ1-2, the complete variable domain is KAGVTQTPRYLIKTRGQQVTLSCSPISGHRSVSWYQQTPGQGLQFLFEYFSETQRNKGNFPGRFSGRQFSNSRSEMNVSTLELGDSALYLCASSSGDTDYGYTFGSGTRLTVV.

The chain links TRBV7-9 to TRBJ1-1; TRBD1 aligns across 7 bases. Trimming at V came to 5 bases and at J to 1 base, leaving 10 bases not matched to a gene. Germline assignment: CDR1 SEHNR and CDR2 FQNEAQ (reference sequence). The CDR3 consists of 16 residues. CDR3 coding DNA: TGTGCCAGCAGCCCCGCGGGCAGGGGGACGAACACTGAAGCTTTCTTT. Amino acid sequence: CASSPAGRGTNTEAFF.

CDR3 DNA sequence: TGTGCCAGCACCCTAGGGACTAGCGCGATCAATGAGCAGTTCTTC. This encodes CASTLGTSAINEQFF. The gene calls are TRBV11-2 and TRBJ2-1; 10 positions match TRBD2. The CDR3 totals 15 residues. Germline CDR1 SGHAT, CDR2 FQNNGV. J gave up 6 bases and V 7 bases, and 9 bases lay outside the gene matches.

In this sample, this clone turned up once. The rearrangement uses TRBV28 and TRBJ1-2, with 8 bases aligning to TRBD1. The CDR3 sequence is 15 residues long. The germline gives CDR1 MDHEN, CDR2 SYDVKM. V was clipped by 5 bases and J by 2 bases; unmatched bases: 7. The CDR3 sequence: CASSLLTGVNYGYTF. The CDR3 DNA is TGTGCCAGCAGTCTATTGACAGGGGTAAACTATGGCTACACCTTC.